These T cell receptor beta chains were read from a single sample in a study of human T cells and chemical hapten exposure. MiXCR, run by TCRdb on the RACE reads, gives a single entry per CDR3 protein. The table shows 75,000 to 100,000 distinct CDR3 sequences, with approximately 13% occurring only once. The source was whole blood, collected in connection with sensitization to the hapten diphenylcyclopropenone (DPC). The receptors stem from a woman in her forties with alopecia areata. Some clones in this sample may be carry-over from other donors' samples. The conserved cysteine and the conserved F or W are not part of the CDR3 here. The D gene is left open where the match is weak.

d_call j_call v_call cdr3_aa
- TRBJ1-1 TRBV6-5 ASSSWTVMNTEAF
- TRBJ1-1 TRBV10-2 ASSEWDTEAF
- TRBJ2-7 TRBV28 ASSIPVPPYEQY
TRBD2 TRBJ2-4 TRBV20-1 SARRGSGKDIQY
- TRBJ2-1 TRBV2 ASTVNEQF
- TRBJ1-4 TRBV4-3 ASSQTWGPNEKLF
- TRBJ2-7 TRBV18 ASSPPYNSYEQY
- TRBJ1-1 TRBV29-1 SVEEAPAAF
- TRBJ2-1 TRBV7-6 ASSLLVGRDYNEQF
- TRBJ2-1 TRBV7-6 ASSTVGYEQF
- TRBJ1-6 TRBV5-4 ASSLADRGISPLH
- TRBJ2-3 TRBV7-2 ASSLDPQNPSTDTQY
TRBD2 TRBJ2-3 TRBV4-3 ASSQVSGRDTDTQY
- TRBJ2-6 TRBV10-2 ASRVIGRHSGANVLT